This T cell receptor beta chain derives from a study of blood T cell repertoires in COVID-19 (dated by TCRdb to about 2020). In terms of the full investigation: Samples from collaborators originated in the United States, Italy and Spain and spanned both the acute and convalescent phases of COVID-19. The prospective study material was composed of cDNA or gDNA derived from T cells, B-cell-depleted T cells, or PBMCs. Subjects who had been exposed to COVID-19, were actively infected with it, or had recovered from it provided the deeply sampled blood TCRbeta repertoires that made up the dataset. The repertoires were released in a freely available public database meant as a resource for research on the immune response to SARS-CoV-2. Samples were obtained from the ongoing ImmuneRACE study (first 160 participants) and from over a thousand subjects provided by 6 global collaborators. A de-identified subject ID, COVID-19 status, age in years and sex were almost always included in the sample metadata. Where available, HLA class I and class II types were obtained from metadata supplied by the sample provider rather than from assay-based typing.

The paper's findings and limits, for the study overall: The quantity of clinical and demographic metadata differed by source and by participant and was supplied without curation.

Points on this clone: The specificity of this receptor is unknown. It has no much larger one-base neighbor in the sample; base qualities were not kept.

TCRbeta CDR3 regions were amplified from genomic DNA using the immunoSEQ Assay, a bias-controlled multiplex PCR. In the authors' own workflow: The number of nucleated cells in each sample was estimated from the amplification of reference gene primers within the assay. To quantify the absolute abundance of each unique TCRbeta CDR3 rearrangement, sequence reads were collapsed and filtered. Productive Simpson clonality was computed per sample as the square root of Simpson's diversity index over productive rearrangements. TCRdb's version of the immuneACCESS table is confined to in-frame rearrangements and falls short of the full clone set. An unresolved V gene accounts for under half of the shortfall where checked; the remainder is of unknown origin. Clonal size and the V and J genes are those of that table, whereas D and trimming came from the DNA. Recorded for this sample are approximately 75,000 clones; approximately 82% of them occurred a single time. The ten biggest clones cover approximately 7.3% of the sample.

Each collaborating institution followed its own protocols to collect whole blood in K2EDTA tubes. For TCRbeta analysis, collaborators shipped samples as frozen whole blood, isolated PBMCs, or DNA extracted from either of those sample types. Trimming costs V 0 bases and J 1 base, and their ends lie 13 bases apart. The CDR3 numbers 17 residues from cysteine through phenylalanine. Only the CDR3 portion is preserved as DNA: 51 bases, with reading frame beginning at the first base. As encoded in the germline V gene, CDR1 is LGHNA while CDR2 is YNFKEQ. The receptor was derived from a human donor in a cohort sampled during active COVID-19. The chain couples TRBV4-2 to TRBJ2-1; no D gene is confidently identified. Specimen: peripheral blood. The CDR3 corresponds to CASSQDAARTSYNEQFF. The DNA reads as follows: TGTGCCAGCAGCCAAGATGCCGCTAGAACTTCCTACAATGAGCAGTTCTTC.